This T cell receptor (beta chain) was recovered during a study of kidney transplant recipient with SARS-CoV-2 infection. This clonotype was seen at least ten times. TCRdb used MiXCR to reprocess the reads, holding one entry per CDR3 protein. Here the sample spans under 250,000 distinct CDR3 sequences, roughly 26% being singletons. Between the trimmed V and J ends, which lost 5 bases and 4 bases, there was a span of 23 bases. This CDR3 comprises 17 residues. Germline values: CDR1 LNHDA, CDR2 SQIVND (reference sequence). V and J are TRBV19 and TRBJ1-2, with unresolved D. This sample comprised a blood sample, obtained at baseline and between days 110 and 120 from a kidney transplant recipient. This clonotype was sampled from a male patient in his thirties who had COVID-19 and was a kidney transplant recipient. Some T cells may be the graft donor's. CDR3 in DNA: TGTGCCAGTAGTGGAACCCCGACAAATCGAAAGACCTATGGCTACACCTTC. Encoded protein: CASSGTPTNRKTYGYTF.